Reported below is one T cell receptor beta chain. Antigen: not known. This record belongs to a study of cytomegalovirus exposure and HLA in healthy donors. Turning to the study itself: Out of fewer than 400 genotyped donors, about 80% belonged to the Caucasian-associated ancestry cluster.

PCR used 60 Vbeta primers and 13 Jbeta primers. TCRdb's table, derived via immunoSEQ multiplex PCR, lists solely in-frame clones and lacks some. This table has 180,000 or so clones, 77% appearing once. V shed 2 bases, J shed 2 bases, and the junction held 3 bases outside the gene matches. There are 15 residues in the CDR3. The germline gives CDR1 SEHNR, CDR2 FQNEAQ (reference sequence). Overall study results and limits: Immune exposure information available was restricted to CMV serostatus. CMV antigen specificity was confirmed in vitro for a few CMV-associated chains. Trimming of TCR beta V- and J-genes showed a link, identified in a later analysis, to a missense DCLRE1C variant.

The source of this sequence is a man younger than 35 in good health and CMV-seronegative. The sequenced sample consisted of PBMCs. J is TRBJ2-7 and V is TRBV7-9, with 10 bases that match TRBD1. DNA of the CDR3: TGTGCCAGCAGCTTAATCGACAGGGGGCCCTACGAGCAGTACTTC. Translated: CASSLIDRGPYEQYF.